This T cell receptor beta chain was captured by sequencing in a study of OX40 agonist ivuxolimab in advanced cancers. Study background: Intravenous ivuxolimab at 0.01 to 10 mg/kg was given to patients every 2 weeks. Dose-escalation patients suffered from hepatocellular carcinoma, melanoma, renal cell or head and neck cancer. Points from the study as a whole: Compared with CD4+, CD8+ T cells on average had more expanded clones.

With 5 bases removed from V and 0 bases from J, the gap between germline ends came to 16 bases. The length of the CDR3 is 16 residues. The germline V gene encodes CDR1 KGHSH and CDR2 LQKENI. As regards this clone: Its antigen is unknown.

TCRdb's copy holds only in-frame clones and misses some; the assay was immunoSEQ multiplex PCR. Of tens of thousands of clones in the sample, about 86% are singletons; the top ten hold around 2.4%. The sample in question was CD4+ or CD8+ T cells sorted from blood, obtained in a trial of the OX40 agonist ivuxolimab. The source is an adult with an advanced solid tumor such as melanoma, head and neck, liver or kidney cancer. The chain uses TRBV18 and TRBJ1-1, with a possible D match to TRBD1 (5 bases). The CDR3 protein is CASSSRELTLNTEAFF. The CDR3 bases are TGTGCCAGCTCAAGCAGGGAATTGACTCTGAACACTGAAGCTTTCTTT.